The 13 T cell receptor beta chains listed next were all sequenced from one sample in a study of T cell responses to AZD1222 COVID-19 vaccine. Assay used: immunoSEQ multiplex PCR; TCRdb lists only in-frame clones, some missing. The sample lists approximately 110,000 clones, around 92% seen once, with roughly 3.9% in the top ten. The sequences come from peripheral blood, collected on day 0 of AZD1222 vaccination. The receptor source for this set is an adult in good health.

The chain employs TRBV4-1 and TRBJ2-3, with 12 bases aligning to TRBD1. The CDR3 has 14 residues. Germline CDR1 is MGHRA and CDR2 is YSYEKL. Unmatched junction bases numbered 1, after V lost 4 bases and J lost 5 bases. CDR3 nucleotides: TGCGCCAGCAGCCGGGACAGGGGGCGAGATACGCAGTATTTT. Residues: CASSRDRGRDTQYF.

The chain couples TRBV25-1 to TRBJ1-6; maybe TRBD1 (5 bases). The V and J ends lost 3 bases and 6 bases respectively, with 18 bases between them. CDR1 MGHDK and CDR2 SYGVNS come from the germline V gene. This CDR3 is built from 17 residues. The CDR3 DNA follows: TGTGCCAGCAGTGACCCTCCTCCCGGGACGGGTAATTCACCCCTCCACTTT. It translates to CASSDPPPGTGNSPLHF.

In its sample, this clone was seen a few times. The chain uses TRBV11-2 and TRBJ1-2; weak D call: TRBD1 (5 bases). The CDR3 covers 15 residues. V was clipped by 6 bases and J by 6 bases, with 20 bases between them. Looked up from germline, CDR1 is SGHAT and CDR2 is FQNNGV. The CDR3, as DNA: TGTGCCAGCAGGATTACTACCGGGGGAAAGCATGGCTACACCTTC. Translation gives CASRITTGGKHGYTF.

This chain uses TRBV11-2 with TRBJ2-7, with D perhaps TRBD2 (7 bases). Trimming removed 1 base at V and 2 bases at J, with 12 bases between. There are 15 residues in the CDR3. CDR1 is SGHAT, CDR2 FQNNGV, per germline. CDR3 loop: CASSLGGGRPYEQYF. CDR3 in DNA: TGTGCCAGCAGCTTAGGGGGGGGGCGCCCCTACGAGCAGTACTTC. The variable domain in full, completed from reference TRBV11-2 and TRBJ2-7, reads EAGVAQSPRYKIIEKRQSVAFWCNPISGHATLYWYQQILGQGPKLLIQFQNNGVVDDSQLPKDRFSAERLKGVDSTLKIQPAKLEDSAVYLCASSLGGGRPYEQYFGPGTRLTVT.

The chain carries TRBV6-5 and TRBJ1-3; 7 positions match TRBD1. V was clipped by 10 bases and J by 0 bases; unmatched bases: 9. This CDR3 has 15 amino acids. The V gene's germline CDR1 is MNHEY and CDR2 SVGAGI. The CDR3 reads CATRRTGDSGNTIYF. CDR3 sequence (DNA): TGTGCCACCAGAAGGACAGGCGACTCTGGAAACACCATATATTTT.

The V call is TRBV15, the J call TRBJ1-5, with D hard to call. The CDR3 length is 14 residues. Trimming shortened V by 1 base and J by 7 bases, and 11 bases separated the two germline ends. The V gene's germline CDR1 is LNHNV and CDR2 YYDKDF (reference sequence). Written as DNA, the CDR3 is TGTGCCACCAGCAGAGCCGATACCCGCCAGCCCCAGCATTTT. Translating it yields CATSRADTRQPQHF.

In this sample, this clone turned up many times. The chain is built from TRBV5-1 and TRBJ2-7, with no clear D. Germline V lookup: CDR1 SGHRS, CDR2 YFSETQ. The V gene lost 0 bases and the J gene lost 3 bases, with 16 bases spanning the gap. The CDR3 is 16 residues long. CDR3 sequence: CASSLGGKEYNYEQYF. The CDR3 nucleotides read TGCGCCAGCAGCTTGGGGGGAAAGGAGTACAACTACGAGCAGTACTTC. Full variable domain (remainder filled in from reference TRBV5-1 and TRBJ2-7): KAGVTQTPRYLIKTRGQQVTLSCSPISGHRSVSWYQQTPGQGLQFLFEYFSETQRNKGNFPGRFSGRQFSNSRSEMNVSTLELGDSALYLCASSLGGKEYNYEQYFGPGTRLTVT.

The rearrangement uses TRBV27 and TRBJ1-6; D may be TRBD1 (6 bases). V lost 3 bases to trimming and J lost 7 bases, with 10 bases between them. Germline values: CDR1 MNHEY, CDR2 SMNVEV (reference sequence). The CDR3 is 14 residues long. In nucleotides, the CDR3 is TGTGCCAGCAGTTTCGGGGGCCGGAATTCACCCCTCCACTTT. Residues: CASSFGGRNSPLHF.

The genes are TRBV5-1 and TRBJ1-5; D is unclear. Germline V gene data show CDR1 as SGHRS and CDR2 as YFSETQ. Trimming shortened V by 0 bases and J by 7 bases, and 8 bases separated the two germline ends. There are 13 residues in the CDR3. Here the CDR3 reads CASSLDGIQPQHF. As DNA, the CDR3 is TGCGCCAGCAGCTTGGATGGGATACAGCCCCAGCATTTT. The entire variable domain, with the rest obtained from reference TRBV5-1 and TRBJ1-5, is as follows: KAGVTQTPRYLIKTRGQQVTLSCSPISGHRSVSWYQQTPGQGLQFLFEYFSETQRNKGNFPGRFSGRQFSNSRSEMNVSTLELGDSALYLCASSLDGIQPQHFGDGTRLSIL.

This clone appeared once. This rearrangement joins TRBV9 to TRBJ2-1; 11 bases fit TRBD2. The CDR3 extends over 17 amino acids. With 0 bases clipped from V and 6 bases from J, the junction kept 8 bases outside the gene matches. CDR1 and CDR2 (germline): SGDLS, YYNGEE. The CDR3 coding sequence is TGTGCCAGCAGCGTAGATCCGGGGACTAGCGGCCTCAATGAGCAGTTCTTC. Protein product: CASSVDPGTSGLNEQFF.

CDR3 bases: TGTGCCAGCAGCCTCGCCCCGGGCCAGTCCTACGAGCAGTACTTC. Amino acid sequence: CASSLAPGQSYEQYF. The chain is built from TRBV3-1 (or the pseudogene TRBV3-2) and TRBJ2-7; D is undetermined. The CDR3 runs to 15 residues. Looked up from germline, CDR1 is LGHDT and CDR2 is YNNKEL (reference sequence). V shed 4 bases and J shed 1 base, with 14 bases lying between them.

The sample holds one count of this clone. The chain joins TRBV12-3 or TRBV12-4 to TRBJ1-3; no firm D call. V was cut by 2 bases and J by 7 bases, with 9 bases left in between. The CDR3 is made up of 13 amino acids. CDR3 DNA sequence: TGTGCCAGCAGTTTAATGGGGTTCAACACCATATATTTT. Translation: CASSLMGFNTIYF.

The chain joins TRBV30 to TRBJ1-6; no reliable D call. The CDR3 is made up of 13 amino acids. In germline, CDR1 is GTSNPN, CDR2 SVGIG (reference sequence). Trimming removed 4 bases from V and 7 bases from J, with 11 bases in between. The CDR3: CAWMRARNSPLHF. The DNA for the CDR3 is TGTGCCTGGATGCGGGCGAGGAATTCACCCCTCCACTTT.